This T cell receptor beta chain is drawn from a study of OX40 agonist ivuxolimab in advanced cancers. Study-wide context: Patients received the agonistic anti-OX40 (CD134) antibody ivuxolimab. Melanoma, hepatocellular carcinoma, head and neck or renal cell cancer occurred in dose-escalation patients.

TCRdb's table, derived via immunoSEQ multiplex PCR, lists solely in-frame clones and lacks some. Of 72,000 or so clones in the sample, 65% to 85% were seen once. CDR1 is PRHDT and CDR2 is FYEKMQ in the germline V gene (reference sequence). With V trimmed by 0 bases and J by 4 bases, 2 bases remained unmatched. This CDR3 is 14 amino acids long. The receptor was derived from an adult with an advanced solid tumor such as melanoma, head and neck, liver or kidney cancer. Sequencing was performed on CD4+ or CD8+ T cells sorted from blood, taken in a trial of the OX40 agonist ivuxolimab. The J gene is TRBJ1-2, the V gene TRBV13; 7 nucleotides match TRBD1. The CDR3 sequence is CASSLGDRAYGYTF. The CDR3, as DNA: TGTGCCAGCAGCTTAGGTGACAGGGCCTATGGCTACACCTTC.